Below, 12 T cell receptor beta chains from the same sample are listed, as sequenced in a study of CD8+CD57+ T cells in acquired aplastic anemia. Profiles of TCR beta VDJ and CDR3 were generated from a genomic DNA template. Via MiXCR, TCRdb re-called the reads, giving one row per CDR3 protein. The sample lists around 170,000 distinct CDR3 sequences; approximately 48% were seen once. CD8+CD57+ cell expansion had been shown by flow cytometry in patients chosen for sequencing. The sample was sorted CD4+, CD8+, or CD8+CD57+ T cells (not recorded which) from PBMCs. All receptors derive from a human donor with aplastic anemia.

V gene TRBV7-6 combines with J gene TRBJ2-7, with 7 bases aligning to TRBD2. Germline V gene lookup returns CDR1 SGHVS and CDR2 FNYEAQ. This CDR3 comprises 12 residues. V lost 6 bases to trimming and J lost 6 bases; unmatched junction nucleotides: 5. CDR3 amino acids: CASSYPGGEQYF. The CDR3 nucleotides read TGTGCCAGCAGTTACCCGGGGGGCGAGCAGTACTTC.

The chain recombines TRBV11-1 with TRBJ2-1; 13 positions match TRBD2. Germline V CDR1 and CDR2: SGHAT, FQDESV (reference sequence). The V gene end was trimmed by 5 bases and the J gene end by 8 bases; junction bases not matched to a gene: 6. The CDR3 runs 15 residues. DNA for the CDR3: TGTGCCAGCAGCCGAGGACTAGCGGGAGCTGATGAGCAGTTCTTC. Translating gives CASSRGLAGADEQFF.

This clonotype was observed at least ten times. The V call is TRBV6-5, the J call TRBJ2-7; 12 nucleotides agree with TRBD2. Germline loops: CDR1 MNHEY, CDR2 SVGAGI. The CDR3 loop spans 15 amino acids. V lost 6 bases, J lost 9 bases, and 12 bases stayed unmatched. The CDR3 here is CASSPRTSGKSRQYF. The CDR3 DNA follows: TGTGCCAGCAGCCCACGGACTAGCGGGAAATCACGGCAGTACTTC.

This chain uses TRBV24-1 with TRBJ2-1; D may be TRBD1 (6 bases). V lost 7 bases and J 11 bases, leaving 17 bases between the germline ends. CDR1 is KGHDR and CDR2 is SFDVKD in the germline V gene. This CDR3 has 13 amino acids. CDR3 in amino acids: CATSSNQDSKQFF. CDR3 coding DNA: TGTGCCACCAGCTCCAACCAGGACAGCAAGCAGTTCTTC.

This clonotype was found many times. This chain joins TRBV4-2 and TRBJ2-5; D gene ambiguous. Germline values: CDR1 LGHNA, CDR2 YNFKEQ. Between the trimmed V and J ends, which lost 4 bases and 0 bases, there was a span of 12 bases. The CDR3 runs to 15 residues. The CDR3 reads CASSPRSGNQETQYF. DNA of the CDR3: TGTGCCAGCAGCCCAAGATCCGGCAACCAAGAGACCCAGTACTTC.

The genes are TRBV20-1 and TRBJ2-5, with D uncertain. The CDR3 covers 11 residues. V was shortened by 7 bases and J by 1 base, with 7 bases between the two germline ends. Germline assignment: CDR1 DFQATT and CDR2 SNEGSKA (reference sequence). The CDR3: CSESGQETQYF. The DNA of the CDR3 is TGCAGTGAGTCGGGCCAAGAGACCCAGTACTTC.

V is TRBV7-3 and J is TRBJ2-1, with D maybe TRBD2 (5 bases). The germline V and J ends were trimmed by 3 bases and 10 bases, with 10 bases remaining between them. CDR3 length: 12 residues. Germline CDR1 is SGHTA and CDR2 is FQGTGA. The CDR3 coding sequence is TGTGCCAGCAGCTTTGGACTTGAGGAGCAGTTCTTC. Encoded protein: CASSFGLEEQFF.

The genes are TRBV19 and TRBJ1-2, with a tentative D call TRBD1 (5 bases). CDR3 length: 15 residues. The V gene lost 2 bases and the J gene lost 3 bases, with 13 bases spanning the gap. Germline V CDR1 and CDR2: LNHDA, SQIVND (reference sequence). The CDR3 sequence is CASSIRQGGDYGYTF. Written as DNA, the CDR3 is TGTGCCAGTAGTATACGCCAGGGAGGTGACTATGGCTACACCTTC.

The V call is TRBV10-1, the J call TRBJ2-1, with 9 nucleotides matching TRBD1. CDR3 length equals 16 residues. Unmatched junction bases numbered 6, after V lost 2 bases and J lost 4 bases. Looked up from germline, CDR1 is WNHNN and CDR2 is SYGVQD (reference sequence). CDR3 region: CASSEVAGQGYNEQFF. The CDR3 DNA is TGCGCCAGCAGTGAGGTTGCGGGACAGGGTTACAATGAGCAGTTCTTC.

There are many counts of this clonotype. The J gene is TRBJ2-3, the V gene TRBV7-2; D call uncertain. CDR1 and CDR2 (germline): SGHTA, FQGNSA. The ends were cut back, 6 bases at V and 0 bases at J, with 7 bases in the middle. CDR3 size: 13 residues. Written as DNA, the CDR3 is TGTGCCAGCAGGCCCGGAAGCACAGATACGCAGTATTTT. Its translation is CASRPGSTDTQYF.

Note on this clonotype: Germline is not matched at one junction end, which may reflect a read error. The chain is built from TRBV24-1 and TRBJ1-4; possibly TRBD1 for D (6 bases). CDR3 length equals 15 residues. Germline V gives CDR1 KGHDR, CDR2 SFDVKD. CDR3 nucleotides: TGTGCCAGCAGTTACTCGGCAGGGGCAATAGAAAAACTGTTTTTT. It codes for CASSYSAGAIEKLFF.

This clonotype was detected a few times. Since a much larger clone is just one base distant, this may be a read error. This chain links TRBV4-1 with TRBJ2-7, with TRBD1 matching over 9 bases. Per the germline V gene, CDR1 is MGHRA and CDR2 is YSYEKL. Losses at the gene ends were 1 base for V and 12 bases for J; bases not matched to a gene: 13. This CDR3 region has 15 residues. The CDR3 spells CASSQGPGTGRFVYF. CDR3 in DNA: TGCGCCAGCAGCCAAGGACCGGGGACAGGGCGATTCGTGTACTTC.